The 11 T cell receptor beta chains below were found in one sample sequenced in a study of blood T cell repertoires in COVID-19. Some clones are missing from TCRdb's copy, which holds only in-frame ones; the method was immunoSEQ multiplex PCR. The sample holds around 400,000 clones, around 92% seen once. The sample taken for sequencing was peripheral blood. These receptors all stem from a man in his forties with acute or convalescent COVID-19.

V and J are TRBV30 and TRBJ2-7; tentatively, D is TRBD1 (5 bases). This CDR3 spans 12 amino acids. Trimming cost V 1 base and J 3 bases, with 7 bases left between them. Germline V gives CDR1 GTSNPN, CDR2 SVGIG (reference sequence). This CDR3 is CAWSERGYEQYF. In DNA form, the CDR3 reads TGTGCCTGGAGTGAAAGGGGCTACGAGCAGTACTTC.

CDR3 sequence reads: CASSWAGGPNEQFF. The CDR3 nucleotides are TGTGCCAGCAGTTGGGCAGGGGGGCCCAATGAGCAGTTCTTC. The chain links TRBV28 to TRBJ2-1; TRBD1 might be the D (7 bases). This CDR3 is built from 14 residues. Trimming shortened V by 4 bases and J by 6 bases, and 13 bases separated the two germline ends. Looked up from germline, CDR1 is MDHEN and CDR2 is SYDVKM.

The CDR3 here is CASSLLGTYEQYF. The CDR3 DNA reads TGTGCCAGCAGTTTATTAGGGACATACGAGCAGTACTTC. This chain joins TRBV28 and TRBJ2-7; tentatively, D is TRBD1 (6 bases). Germline V gives CDR1 MDHEN, CDR2 SYDVKM. V was trimmed by 1 base and J by 4 bases, leaving 8 bases between them. The CDR3 is 13 amino acids.

The chain uses TRBV28 and TRBJ2-7; 10 bases fit TRBD2. The germline V gene has CDR1 MDHEN and CDR2 SYDVKM. This CDR3 is 14 amino acids long. With V trimmed by 3 bases and J by 6 bases, 5 bases remained unmatched. In nucleotides, the CDR3 is TGTGCCAGCAGTTTTCTAGCGGGAGAGGCCGAGCAGTACTTC. Residues: CASSFLAGEAEQYF.

This clone was seen just once. The chain carries TRBV4-1 and TRBJ2-2; 8 nucleotides agree with TRBD1. The J segment lost 5 bases and the V segment lost 3 bases, leaving 5 bases of the junction unmatched. The CDR3 is 15 amino acids. Germline V gene sequence: CDR1 MGHRA, CDR2 YSYEKL. The CDR3 loop reads CASSHGQGRTGELFF. CDR3 nucleotides: TGCGCCAGCAGCCATGGACAGGGTAGGACCGGGGAGCTGTTTTTT.

In regard to this clone: The junction shows a germline mismatch at one end, possibly a read error. This sequence joins TRBV2 and TRBJ2-7; 11 bases are shared with TRBD1. This CDR3 region has 16 residues. Germline V gives CDR1 SNHLY, CDR2 FYNNEI. The CDR3 spells CASSTSLGTGGYGQYF. The CDR3 region has the DNA TGTGCCAGCAGTACAAGTCTAGGGACAGGGGGATACGGGCAGTACTTC.

V usage is TRBV6-1 and J usage is TRBJ1-5; TRBD1 might be the D (5 bases). The germline gives CDR1 MNHNS, CDR2 SASEGT. The CDR3 sequence is 19 residues long. V lost 2 bases, J lost 1 base, and 21 bases lay in between. CDR3 residues: CASSEIRLGGTRSNQPQHF. The CDR3, as DNA: TGTGCCAGCAGTGAAATCAGGCTCGGGGGGACCAGGAGCAATCAGCCCCAGCATTTT.

This clone was counted a few times. The chain is built from TRBV2 and TRBJ1-2; possibly TRBD1 for D (6 bases). The germline gives CDR1 SNHLY, CDR2 FYNNEI. The CDR3 extends over 15 amino acids. V was shortened by 6 bases and J by 4 bases, with 18 bases between the two germline ends. CDR3 protein: CASRVDSFGTYGYTF. The CDR3 nucleotides read TGTGCCAGCAGGGTGGACAGCTTCGGTACCTATGGCTACACCTTC. Supplemented by reference TRBV2 and TRBJ1-2, the full variable domain reads EPEVTQTPSHQVTQMGQEVILRCVPISNHLYFYWYRQILGQKVEFLVSFYNNEISEKSEIFDDQFSVERPDGSNFTLKIRSTKLEDSAMYFCASRVDSFGTYGYTFGSGTRLTVV.

This clone was detected only a few times. V gene TRBV19 combines with J gene TRBJ2-5, with D perhaps TRBD1 (6 bases). There are 14 residues in the CDR3. V lost 7 bases and J lost 4, with 16 bases in between. CDR1 and CDR2 (germline): LNHDA, SQIVND (reference sequence). CDR3 sequence reads: CASTQSAGAETQYF. Written as DNA, the CDR3 is TGTGCCAGTACCCAAAGTGCAGGGGCAGAGACCCAGTACTTC.

The genes are TRBV27 and TRBJ2-7; 10 nucleotides agree with TRBD2. The CDR3 covers 13 residues. V shed 4 bases, J shed 3 bases, and the junction held 0 bases outside the gene matches. Germline CDR1 reads MNHEY; CDR2 reads SMNVEV (reference sequence). The CDR3 DNA is TGTGCCAGCAGTTGGACTAGCGGCTACGAGCAGTACTTC. Residues: CASSWTSGYEQYF.

The chain employs TRBV27 and TRBJ2-2, with TRBD2 matching 10 bases. Unmatched junction bases numbered 6, after V lost 4 bases and J lost 4 bases. The germline gives CDR1 MNHEY, CDR2 SMNVEV (reference sequence). This CDR3 has 16 residues. CDR3 in DNA: TGTGCCAGCAGTTCAATAGCGGGAGGTTTCACCGGGGAGCTGTTTTTT. Its protein product is CASSSIAGGFTGELFF.